Listed below are T cell receptor beta chains from one sample, sequenced in a study of T cell responses to AZD1222 COVID-19 vaccine. Profiling relied on immunoSEQ multiplex PCR, and the TCRdb table lists in-frame clones only, not all of them. In the table there are about 130,000 clones, 80% to 90% of which are singletons. Sequenced material: peripheral blood, taken 28 days after the second AZD1222 dose. The receptors come from an adult who received the AZD1222 COVID-19 vaccine. CDR3s include the opening cysteine and the closing phenylalanine or tryptophan. The D gene is left open where the match is weak. A clone size is listed for some rows: how often the clone was seen (once, few, many), or a class if it is expanded.

D	V	size	J	CDR3	DNA
TRBD1	TRBV9	-	TRBJ1-2	CASSPGQPRDGYTF	TGTGCCAGCAGCCCGGGACAGCCCAGGGATGGCTACACCTTC
TRBD1	TRBV4-2	-	TRBJ1-5	CASSQDRGQQPQHF	TGTGCCAGCAGCCAGGACAGGGGGCAACAGCCCCAGCATTTT
-	TRBV21-1	-	TRBJ1-2	CASSKAGQGAGYGYTF	TGTGCCAGCAGCAAAGCGGGACAGGGGGCAGGGTATGGCTACACCTTC
TRBD2	TRBV29-1	-	TRBJ2-1	CSVGGGEVAPGNEQFF	TGCAGCGTTGGGGGGGGAGAGGTAGCCCCGGGCAATGAGCAGTTCTTC
-	TRBV21-1	-	TRBJ1-5	CASSKGGGPTSNQPQHF	TGTGCCAGCAGCAAAGGGGGGGGCCCGACTAGCAATCAGCCCCAGCATTTT
-	TRBV7-9	few	TRBJ2-7	CASRQGTYEQYF	TGTGCCAGCAGACAGGGAACCTACGAGCAGTACTTC
-	TRBV19	once	TRBJ1-1	CASSLSRTEAFF	TGTGCCAGTAGTCTGAGTAGGACTGAAGCTTTCTTT
-	TRBV20-1	-	TRBJ1-4	CSVESYEKLFF	TGCAGTGTTGAGAGCTATGAAAAACTGTTTTTT
TRBD1	TRBV6-5	-	TRBJ1-2	CASRRTGKGYTF	TGTGCCAGCAGACGGACAGGGAAGGGCTACACCTTC
TRBD1	TRBV18	-	TRBJ1-3	CASSPGTGNGNTIYF	TGTGCCAGCTCACCAGGGACAGGGAATGGAAACACCATATATTTT
-	TRBV5-6	once	TRBJ1-1	CASRMGGMNTEAFF	TGTGCCAGCAGGATGGGGGGCATGAACACTGAAGCTTTCTTT
TRBD1	TRBV18	-	TRBJ2-3	CASSPDRGTDTQYF	TGTGCCAGCTCGCCGGACAGGGGAACAGATACGCAGTATTTT
-	TRBV4-2	-	TRBJ1-5	CASSQGDRINQPQHF	TGTGCCAGCAGCCAAGGCGACAGAATCAATCAGCCCCAGCATTTT
-	TRBV15	-	TRBJ2-1	CATRIQQRDEQFF	TGTGCCACCAGGATACAACAGAGGGATGAGCAGTTCTTC
TRBD1	TRBV10-3	-	TRBJ1-3	CAISEFPGQGIDTMYF	TGTGCCATCAGTGAGTTTCCAGGACAGGGTATTGACACCATGTATTTT
-	TRBV7-9	-	TRBJ2-7	CASSPTAAYEQYF	TGTGCCAGCAGCCCAACAGCCGCCTACGAGCAGTACTTC
-	TRBV7-9	-	TRBJ2-1	CASSLGQAAYNEQFF	TGTGCCAGCAGCTTGGGACAAGCGGCCTACAATGAGCAGTTCTTC
-	TRBV29-1	-	TRBJ1-2	CSVRPILGYRYTF	TGCAGCGTCCGACCTATACTGGGATATCGCTACACCTTC
TRBD2	TRBV29-1	-	TRBJ2-7	CSGLAASYEQYF	TGCAGCGGACTAGCGGCCTCCTACGAGCAGTACTTC
-	TRBV29-1	-	TRBJ1-1	CSVGPPERDTEAFF	TGCAGCGTGGGACCCCCCGAAAGGGACACTGAAGCTTTCTTT
-	TRBV19	-	TRBJ1-1	CATGYTEAFF	TGTGCCACTGGCTACACTGAAGCTTTCTTT
-	TRBV11-2	-	TRBJ2-5	CASSSPDGGEETQYF	TGTGCCAGCAGCTCTCCCGACGGGGGCGAAGAGACCCAGTACTTC
TRBD1	TRBV7-2	-	TRBJ1-1	CASSGTRGPTEAFF	TGTGCCAGCAGCGGGACGAGGGGGCCCACTGAAGCTTTCTTT
-	TRBV7-2	-	TRBJ1-2	CASSPQGGLNYGYTF	TGTGCCAGCAGCCCCCAGGGCGGGCTCAACTATGGCTACACCTTC
-	TRBV6-5	-	TRBJ2-2	CASSQIPGELFF	TGTGCCAGCAGCCAGATCCCCGGGGAGCTGTTTTTT
-	TRBV10-3	-	TRBJ1-1	CAISETQAEAFF	TGTGCCATCAGTGAGACCCAGGCCGAAGCTTTCTTT
-	TRBV12-5	once	TRBJ1-1	CASGLTPTGRNTEAFF	TGTGCTAGTGGTTTGACACCCACAGGGAGGAACACTGAAGCTTTCTTT
TRBD1	TRBV5-1	-	TRBJ2-5	CASSKGQGEETQYF	TGCGCCAGCAGCAAGGGACAGGGTGAGGAGACCCAGTACTTC
-	TRBV7-8	-	TRBJ2-1	CASSPGRRKMFF	TGTGCCAGCAGCCCCGGCCGCAGAAAGATGTTCTTC
TRBD1	TRBV18	-	TRBJ1-5	CASSPGVSGGLQPQHF	TGTGCCAGCTCACCCGGCGTGTCAGGGGGCCTTCAGCCCCAGCATTTT
-	TRBV19	-	TRBJ1-6	CASSPGGLGSPLHF	TGTGCCAGTAGTCCTGGAGGCCTTGGCTCACCCCTCCACTTT
-	TRBV10-1	-	TRBJ1-1	CASSARQDTEAFF	TGCGCCAGCAGTGCTCGTCAGGACACTGAAGCTTTCTTT
TRBD2	TRBV7-8	once	TRBJ2-2	CASSGAGGLNTGELFF	TGTGCCAGCAGCGGGGCGGGGGGCCTTAACACCGGGGAGCTGTTTTTT
-	TRBV7-9	-	TRBJ1-3	CASSSSSSGNTIYF	TGTGCCAGCAGCTCATCTAGCTCTGGAAACACCATATATTTT
TRBD1	TRBV6-5	-	TRBJ1-5	CASSPGQGMNQPQHF	TGTGCCAGCAGCCCGGGACAGGGAATGAATCAGCCCCAGCATTTT
-	TRBV2	-	TRBJ2-5	CASMSMETQYF	TGTGCCTCCATGAGTATGGAGACCCAGTACTTC
-	TRBV21-1	-	TRBJ2-1	CASSNSLAGNNEQFF	TGTGCCAGCAGCAATTCACTAGCGGGGAACAATGAGCAGTTCTTC
TRBD1	TRBV5-1	-	TRBJ1-1	CASSRNTGDTEAFF	TGCGCCAGCAGTCGCAACACAGGGGACACTGAAGCTTTCTTT
TRBD1	TRBV30	-	TRBJ1-4	CAWGGQGSEKLFF	TGTGCCTGGGGGGGACAGGGGAGCGAAAAACTGTTTTTT
-	TRBV7-9	-	TRBJ1-3	CASSYNLNTIYF	TGTGCCAGCAGCTATAATTTAAACACCATATATTTT
-	TRBV3-1/TRBV3-2	-	TRBJ1-5	CASSQGTDNQPQHF	TGTGCCAGCAGCCAAGGGACAGATAATCAGCCCCAGCATTTT
-	TRBV19	once	TRBJ2-7	CASSYGDWTYEQYF	TGTGCCAGTAGTTACGGGGACTGGACCTACGAGCAGTACTTC
TRBD2	TRBV18	-	TRBJ2-3	CASSHSGGTSPPQYF	TGTGCCAGCTCACATAGCGGGGGGACATCCCCCCCGCAGTATTTT
TRBD1	TRBV3-1/TRBV3-2	-	TRBJ1-1	CASSRTGSGTEAFF	TGTGCCAGCAGCCGGACAGGCTCGGGTACTGAAGCTTTCTTT
TRBD1	TRBV18	-	TRBJ2-7	CASSPTQGDHEQYF	TGTGCCAGCTCACCAACACAGGGGGACCACGAGCAGTACTTC
-	TRBV5-4	-	TRBJ2-1	CASSLERATDNEQFF	TGTGCCAGCAGCTTGGAAAGGGCAACGGACAATGAGCAGTTCTTC
-	TRBV10-3	-	TRBJ1-1	CAIREGDTEAFF	TGTGCCATCAGGGAAGGGGACACTGAAGCTTTCTTT
TRBD1	TRBV5-5	once	TRBJ2-7	CASSLAPPTGGEQYF	TGTGCCAGCAGCTTGGCCCCCCCGACAGGGGGCGAGCAGTACTTC
-	TRBV7-9	few	TRBJ2-7	CASSFTYEQYF	TGTGCCAGCAGCTTCACTTACGAGCAGTACTTC
-	TRBV12-3/TRBV12-4	once	TRBJ1-2	CASRALYGYTF	TGTGCCAGCAGGGCGCTCTATGGCTACACCTTC
TRBD1	TRBV12-3/TRBV12-4	-	TRBJ1-5	CASSSRGYQPQHF	TGTGCCAGCAGTTCCAGGGGGTATCAGCCCCAGCATTTT